The clone carrying this TCR beta chain was seen a handful of times. The sample belongs to a study of blood T cell repertoires in COVID-19. Overall study: Samples of COVID-19 (acute and convalescent) were obtained from the United States, Italy and Spain. The analysed material was cDNA or gDNA that came from T cells, B-cell-depleted T cells, or PBMCs.

Measured with immunoSEQ multiplex PCR; TCRdb has only the in-frame clones, and not every one. In the table there are fewer than 200,000 clones, 80% to 90% of which are singletons. Germline trimming cut 5 bases from V and 4 bases from J; bases unmatched to any gene: 16. The V gene's germline CDR1 is SGHTA and CDR2 FQGNSA. This CDR3 region has 19 residues. This receptor was obtained from a woman in her late teens or twenties who had recovered from COVID-19. Sequenced sample: peripheral blood. The chain combines TRBV7-2 with TRBJ2-1; the match to TRBD2 covers 11 bases. In DNA, the CDR3 is TGTGCCAGCAGCCCCCGACTAGCGGGACGTTATAAGGGTTACAATGAGCAGTTCTTC. Residues: CASSPRLAGRYKGYNEQFF.